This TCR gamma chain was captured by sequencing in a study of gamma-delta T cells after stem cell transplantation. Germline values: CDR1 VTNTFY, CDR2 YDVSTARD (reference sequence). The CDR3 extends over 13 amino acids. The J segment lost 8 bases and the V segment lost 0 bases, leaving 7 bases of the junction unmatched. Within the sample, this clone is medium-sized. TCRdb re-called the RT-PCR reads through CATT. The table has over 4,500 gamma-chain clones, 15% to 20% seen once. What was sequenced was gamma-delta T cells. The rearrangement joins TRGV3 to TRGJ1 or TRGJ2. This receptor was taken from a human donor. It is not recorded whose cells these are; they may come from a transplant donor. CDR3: CATWDRPGDKKLF. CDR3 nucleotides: TGTGCCACCTGGGACAGGCCTGGAGATAAGAAACTCTTT.